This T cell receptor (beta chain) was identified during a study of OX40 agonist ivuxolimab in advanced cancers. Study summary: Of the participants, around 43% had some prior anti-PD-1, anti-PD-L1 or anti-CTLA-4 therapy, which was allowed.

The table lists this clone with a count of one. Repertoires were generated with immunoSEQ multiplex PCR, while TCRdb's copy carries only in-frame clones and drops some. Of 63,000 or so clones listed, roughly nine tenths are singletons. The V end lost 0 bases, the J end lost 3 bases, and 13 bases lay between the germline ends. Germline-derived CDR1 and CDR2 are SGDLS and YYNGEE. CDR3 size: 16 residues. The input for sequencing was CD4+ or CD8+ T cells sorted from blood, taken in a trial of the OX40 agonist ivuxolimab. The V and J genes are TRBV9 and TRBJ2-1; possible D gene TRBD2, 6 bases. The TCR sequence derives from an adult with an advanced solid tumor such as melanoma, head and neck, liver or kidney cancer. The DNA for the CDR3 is TGTGCCAGCAGCGTAGGTTGGCGGGGAGACTACAATGAGCAGTTCTTC. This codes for CASSVGWRGDYNEQFF.